A single sample is the source of the 32 T cell receptor beta chains below, sequenced in a study of T cells in Graves' hyperthyroidism and ophthalmopathy. Amplification targeted TCR beta CDR3 regions from RNA transcripts. The study used the HTBI primer set for a first-round RT-PCR of the TCR CDR3. TCRdb reprocessed the multiplex PCR reads via MiXCR and lists one record per CDR3 protein. There are about 560,000 distinct CDR3 sequences in the sample; 15% to 17% occur only once, and around 7.5% lies in the top ten. The sample was blood. These TCRs come from a woman aged 25 to 39 with Graves' hyperthyroidism.

Only a few counts were recorded for this clonotype. The rearrangement joins TRBV28 to TRBJ2-5; 8 nucleotides match TRBD1. Germline-derived CDR1 and CDR2 are MDHEN and SYDVKM. The CDR3 sequence is 16 residues long. With V trimmed by 5 bases and J by 4 bases, 12 bases remained unmatched. The CDR3 DNA is TGTGCCAGCAGTGGACAACGGACAGGGTGGGGAGAGACCCAGTACTTC. It specifies CASSGQRTGWGETQYF.

This clonotype was seen repeatedly, ten times or more. The genes are TRBV7-2 and TRBJ2-1; the match to TRBD2 covers 9 bases. In germline, CDR1 is SGHTA, CDR2 FQGNSA. Trimming cost V 5 bases and J 5 bases; bases outside gene matches: 7. The CDR3 loop spans 15 amino acids. CDR3 in amino acids: CASSIWTSENNEQFF. In DNA, the CDR3 is TGTGCCAGCAGCATCTGGACTAGCGAAAACAATGAGCAGTTCTTC.

This clonotype was counted ten times or more. The rearrangement links TRBV7-9 to TRBJ2-1; perhaps D is TRBD1 or TRBD2 (6 bases each). The CDR3 has 16 residues. Germline CDR1 SEHNR, CDR2 FQNEAQ (reference sequence). Trimming took 3 bases from V and 5 from J, leaving 17 bases between them. CDR3 sequence reads: CASSFIPGEGDNEQFF. DNA for the CDR3: TGTGCCAGCAGCTTTATCCCGGGAGAGGGGGACAATGAGCAGTTCTTC.

The rearrangement uses TRBV9 and TRBJ2-2; TRBD2 matches at 8 bases. CDR1 is SGDLS and CDR2 is YYNGEE in the germline V gene. The CDR3 consists of 14 residues. V dropped 1 base and J dropped 7; count of bases not matched to a gene: 3. CDR3 sequence reads: CASSVNLAGGELFF. The CDR3 DNA reads TGTGCCAGCAGCGTAAACCTAGCGGGCGGGGAGCTGTTTTTT.

This clonotype was counted only a few times. This sequence joins TRBV15 and TRBJ1-1; D call uncertain. CDR1 and CDR2 from the germline V gene are LNHNV and YYDKDF (reference sequence). CDR3 length: 13 residues. The V gene lost 0 bases and the J gene lost 8 bases, with 10 bases spanning the gap. DNA of the CDR3: TGTGCCACCAGCAGAGAAGAGGCAGCCGAAGCTTTCTTT. This encodes CATSREEAAEAFF.

This clonotype was found many times. The chain combines TRBV2 with TRBJ2-3, with 7 bases that match TRBD2. The CDR3 extends over 18 amino acids. Germline CDR1 and CDR2: SNHLY and FYNNEI. V shed 3 bases and J 2 bases; nucleotides not matched to a gene: 14. The CDR3 nucleotides read TGTGCCAGCAGTGATCTATTAGGGAGGCGGGAGTCCACAGATACGCAGTATTTT. Encoded protein: CASSDLLGRRESTDTQYF.

J is TRBJ1-6 and V is TRBV27; 9 bases line up with TRBD1. V dropped 5 bases and J dropped 15; count of bases not matched to a gene: 5. Germline CDR1 and CDR2: MNHEY and SMNVEV (reference sequence). This CDR3 is 12 amino acids long. The CDR3 DNA sequence: TGTGCCAGCAGTCCGCAGGGACAGGGCCTCCACTTT. Residues: CASSPQGQGLHF.

This clonotype was found a few times. This clone may be a read error of a much larger clone one base away. V gene TRBV5-1 combines with J gene TRBJ1-1; D is possibly TRBD1 (5 bases). Trimming took off 1 base at V and 0 bases at J, with 10 bases between the two ends. Germline CDR1 SGHRS, CDR2 YFSETQ. The CDR3 length is 15 residues. CDR3 in amino acids: CASSLSGGMNTEAFF. The CDR3 DNA is TGCGCCAGCAGCTTGTCCGGGGGGATGAACACTGAAGCTTTCTTT. Using reference TRBV5-1 and TRBJ1-1 for the parts outside the CDR3, the full variable domain is KAGVTQTPRYLIKTRGQQVTLSCSPISGHRSVSWYQQTPGQGLQFLFEYFSETQRNKGNFPGRFSGRQFSNSRSEMNVSTLELGDSALYLCASSLSGGMNTEAFFGQGTRLTVV.

This clonotype was recorded many times. The J gene is TRBJ2-7, the V gene TRBV20-1; TRBD2 is a possible D gene (6 bases). Between the trimmed V and J ends, which lost 3 bases and 6 bases, there was a span of 12 bases. In germline, CDR1 is DFQATT, CDR2 SNEGSKA (reference sequence). This CDR3 is built from 12 residues. Here the CDR3 DNA reads TGCAGTGCTAGCTCGGGAGTGGTCGAGCAGTACTTC. It encodes CSASSGVVEQYF.

Here the CDR3 reads CAWSILEGGREYNEQFF. As DNA, the CDR3 is TGTGCCTGGAGTATACTAGAAGGCGGGAGGGAATACAATGAGCAGTTCTTC. This chain connects TRBV30 to TRBJ2-1; TRBD2 matches 9 bases. CDR1 is GTSNPN and CDR2 is SVGIG in the germline V gene (reference sequence). V was pared by 2 bases and J by 4 bases, with 12 bases of the junction left unmatched. The CDR3 has 17 amino acids.

The table lists this clonotype with many counts. The CDR3 region is CSAGWEGVNTQYF. For the CDR3, the DNA is TGCAGTGCTGGGTGGGAGGGCGTGAATACGCAGTATTTT. This chain connects TRBV20-1 to TRBJ2-3; 7 nucleotides line up with TRBD2. The germline V gene has CDR1 DFQATT and CDR2 SNEGSKA (reference sequence). The CDR3 sequence is 13 residues long. The ends lost 5 bases at V and 7 bases at J; junction bases unmatched: 9.

In this sample, this clonotype turned up many times. The chain is built from TRBV3-1 and TRBJ2-3, with TRBD2 matching 7 bases. Germline CDR1 LGHDT, CDR2 YNNKEL (reference sequence). The CDR3 runs to 14 residues. V shed 3 bases and J 7 bases; nucleotides not matched to a gene: 7. The DNA of the CDR3 is TGTGCCAGCAGCCAGGGGAGGGTACAGAATACGCAGTATTTT. Protein product: CASSQGRVQNTQYF.

This clonotype was counted ten times or more. The chain has TRBV15 and TRBJ1-1; no definite D call. The germline CDR1 and CDR2 sequences are LNHNV and YYDKDF (reference sequence). This CDR3 has 16 amino acids. The germline V and J ends were trimmed by 3 bases and 0 bases, with 14 bases remaining between them. The CDR3 nucleotides read TGTGCCACCAGCAGTGCTCAGGTTAACTTGAACACTGAAGCTTTCTTT. This encodes CATSSAQVNLNTEAFF.

In regard to this clonotype: A much larger clone differs from this one at a single base, so this may be a read error. The rearrangement joins TRBV6-5 to TRBJ2-7, with TRBD2 matching 9 bases. Germline V gives CDR1 MNHEY, CDR2 SVGAGI. The CDR3 consists of 16 residues. V dropped 1 base and J dropped 2; count of bases not matched to a gene: 6. CDR3 sequence: CASSYLLAGVPYEQYF. CDR3 sequence (DNA): TGTGCCAGCAGTTACTTATTAGCGGGAGTACCCTACGAGCAGTACTTC.

This clonotype occurred a few times. This sequence joins TRBV20-1 and TRBJ1-2; no reliable D call. CDR1 is DFQATT and CDR2 is SNEGSKA in the germline V gene (reference sequence). V was trimmed by 3 bases and J by 4 bases, leaving 9 bases between them. The CDR3 is made up of 12 amino acids. This chain's CDR3 is CSASYRFYGYTF. The CDR3 DNA is TGCAGTGCTAGCTACAGATTCTATGGCTACACCTTC.

There are many counts of this clonotype. The chain is built from TRBV5-1 and TRBJ2-7, with D possibly TRBD2 on 6 matching bases. V gave up 1 base and J gave up 3 bases, with 14 bases separating them. The CDR3 contains 15 residues. In germline, CDR1 is SGHRS, CDR2 YFSETQ. CDR3 in DNA: TGCGCCAGCAGCTTGTACATGGAGGGATACTACGAGCAGTACTTC. Residues: CASSLYMEGYYEQYF.

This clonotype has only a few counts. The chain has TRBV19 and TRBJ2-1; D gene ambiguous. Trimming removed 2 bases from V and 4 bases from J, with 3 bases in between. The CDR3 covers 12 residues. CDR1 and CDR2 from the germline V gene are LNHDA and SQIVND (reference sequence). CDR3 in amino acids: CASSISYNEQFF. The CDR3 region has the DNA TGTGCCAGTAGTATAAGTTACAATGAGCAGTTCTTC. Using reference TRBV19 and TRBJ2-1 for the parts outside the CDR3, the full variable domain is DGGITQSPKYLFRKEGQNVTLSCEQNLNHDAMYWYRQDPGQGLRLIYYSQIVNDFQKGDIAEGYSVSREKKESFPLTVTSAQKNPTAFYLCASSISYNEQFFGPGTRLTVL.

This clonotype was counted ten times or more. The V call is TRBV20-1, the J call TRBJ2-7, with D perhaps matching TRBD1 (5 bases). The CDR3 is made up of 15 amino acids. V lost 3 bases to trimming and J lost 0 bases, with 15 bases between them. In germline, CDR1 is DFQATT, CDR2 SNEGSKA (reference sequence). CDR3 region: CSARSLRQSSYEQYF. CDR3 DNA: TGCAGTGCTAGGTCCCTACGACAGAGCTCCTACGAGCAGTACTTC.

The J gene is TRBJ2-2, the V gene TRBV2; 8 bases are shared with TRBD1. The V gene end was trimmed by 6 bases and the J gene end by 6 bases; junction bases not matched to a gene: 9. Germline lookup yields CDR1 SNHLY and CDR2 FYNNEI. The CDR3 consists of 15 residues. CDR3 DNA sequence: TGTGCCAGCAGCCTGACAGGGGTTTACGCCGGGGAGCTGTTTTTT. This sequence encodes CASSLTGVYAGELFF.

This clonotype was observed at least ten times. The DNA is omitted, as the CDR3 cannot be located on it reliably, and the CDR3 follows TCRdb's listing. The chain is built from TRBV5-1 and TRBJ2-3; TRBD1 is the table's D call, not checked against the DNA. Germline V gene data show CDR1 as SGHRS and CDR2 as YFSETQ. The CDR3 is 16 residues long, ends included. The CDR3 sequence: CASSSSGQGTTDTQYF.

The CDR3 spells CASSVAASGANVLTF. The CDR3 DNA sequence: TGTGCCAGCAGCGTAGCGGCCTCTGGGGCCAACGTCCTGACTTTC. The V gene is TRBV9, the J gene TRBJ2-6; D remains unclear. CDR3 length: 15 amino acids. Germline values: CDR1 SGDLS, CDR2 YYNGEE. V lost 0 bases, J lost 0 bases, and 4 bases lay in between. Based on the CDR3 plus reference TRBV9 and TRBJ2-6, the full variable domain is DSGVTQTPKHLITATGQRVTLRCSPRSGDLSVYWYQQSLDQGLQFLIQYYNGEERAKGNILERFSAQQFPDLHSELNLSSLELGDSALYFCASSVAASGANVLTFGAGSRLTVL.

This clonotype was seen at least ten times. This sequence joins TRBV7-2 and TRBJ2-7; possibly TRBD1 or TRBD2 for D (5 bases each). Germline CDR1 reads SGHTA; CDR2 reads FQGNSA. V was cut by 6 bases and J by 2 bases, with 14 bases left in between. CDR3 length: 14 residues. The CDR3 DNA sequence: TGTGCCAGCAGGTCCACCGGGGACCCCTACGAGCAGTACTTC. This translates into CASRSTGDPYEQYF.

This clonotype was detected many times. The CDR3 sequence is CASSFGGGRNYGYTF. In DNA, the CDR3 is TGTGCCAGCAGCTTCGGCGGGGGGCGGAACTATGGCTACACCTTC. The chain uses TRBV7-2 and TRBJ1-2; maybe TRBD1 (6 bases). CDR1 is SGHTA, CDR2 FQGNSA, per germline. The CDR3 loop spans 15 amino acids. V shed 3 bases and J shed 2 bases, with 13 bases lying between them.

In this sample, this clonotype turned up many times. V is TRBV7-9 and J is TRBJ1-1, with D uncertain. The germline gives CDR1 SEHNR, CDR2 FQNEAQ (reference sequence). V gave up 3 bases and J gave up 5 bases, with 16 bases separating them. The CDR3 has 15 amino acids. The CDR3 DNA reads TGTGCCAGCAGCTTTAACAGCCCCTGGGGAACTGAAGCTTTCTTT. This translates into CASSFNSPWGTEAFF.

In this sample, this clonotype turned up many times. The CDR3 protein is CASSLKPPPGTRVPDTQYF. The CDR3 DNA reads TGTGCCAGCAGCTTAAAGCCTCCACCGGGGACTAGGGTACCAGATACGCAGTATTTT. The V call is TRBV7-2, the J call TRBJ2-3; TRBD2 aligns across 8 bases. The CDR3 sequence is 19 residues long. Germline V gene data show CDR1 as SGHTA and CDR2 as FQGNSA. V was clipped by 2 bases and J by 4 bases; unmatched bases: 17. Full variable domain (rest looked up from reference TRBV7-2 and TRBJ2-3): GAGVSQSPSNKVTEKGKDVELRCDPISGHTALYWYRQSLGQGLEFLIYFQGNSAPDKSGLPSDRFSAERTGGSVSTLTIQRTQQEDSAVYLCASSLKPPPGTRVPDTQYFGPGTRLTVL.

This clonotype was counted only a few times. The CDR3 DNA is TGTGCCAGCAGCAGGAACCAGGGGGTAGGAGGAAACACCATATATTTT. It codes for CASSRNQGVGGNTIYF. This sequence joins TRBV9 and TRBJ1-3; TRBD1 aligns across 7 bases. CDR1 SGDLS and CDR2 YYNGEE come from the germline V gene. V was pared by 4 bases and J by 4 bases, with 11 bases of the junction left unmatched. The CDR3 contains 16 residues. The whole variable domain, remainder taken from reference TRBV9 and TRBJ1-3, is DSGVTQTPKHLITATGQRVTLRCSPRSGDLSVYWYQQSLDQGLQFLIQYYNGEERAKGNILERFSAQQFPDLHSELNLSSLELGDSALYFCASSRNQGVGGNTIYFGEGSWLTVV.

This clonotype was found many times. This chain links TRBV15 with TRBJ1-1; D gene ambiguous. Germline lookup yields CDR1 LNHNV and CDR2 YYDKDF (reference sequence). The CDR3 is made up of 16 amino acids. The V end lost 0 bases, the J end lost 4 bases, and 15 bases lay between the germline ends. This CDR3 is CATSRENTRGGTEAFF. As DNA, the CDR3 is TGTGCCACCAGCAGAGAGAATACGCGTGGAGGCACTGAAGCTTTCTTT. Looking up the rest from reference TRBV15 and TRBJ1-1 gives the full variable domain: DAMVIQNPRYQVTQFGKPVTLSCSQTLNHNVMYWYQQKSSQAPKLLFHYYDKDFNNEADTPDNFQSRRPNTSFCFLDIRSPGLGDTAMYLCATSRENTRGGTEAFFGQGTRLTVV.

This clonotype was detected many times. The chain joins TRBV29-1 to TRBJ1-1; 8 bases fit TRBD1. The CDR3 is 12 residues long. V was pared by 7 bases and J by 9 bases, with 10 bases of the junction left unmatched. The germline V gene has CDR1 SQVTM and CDR2 ANQGSEA. CDR3 protein: CSATSDRVKAFF. CDR3 DNA sequence: TGCAGCGCCACGTCGGACAGGGTAAAAGCTTTCTTT.

In its sample, this clonotype was seen many times. V and J are TRBV11-3 and TRBJ2-2, with D perhaps TRBD1 (6 bases). V lost 4 bases to trimming and J lost 7 bases, with 13 bases between them. The germline CDR1 and CDR2 sequences are SGHNT and YENEEA. CDR3 length: 14 amino acids. CDR3 sequence reads: CASSSQGFGGELFF. In nucleotides, the CDR3 is TGTGCCAGCAGCTCACAGGGATTCGGCGGGGAGCTGTTTTTT.

This clonotype appeared many times. This chain uses TRBV30 with TRBJ2-1; TRBD2 might be the D (6 bases). From germline, CDR1 is GTSNPN and CDR2 SVGIG (reference sequence). CDR3 length: 14 amino acids. The V gene lost 4 bases and the J gene lost 7 bases, with 17 bases spanning the gap. CDR3 DNA: TGTGCCTGGAAAGGGAGGAGGGCCGGGAATGAGCAGTTCTTC. Residues: CAWKGRRAGNEQFF.

The chain combines TRBV4-1 with TRBJ1-2, with 12 bases aligning to TRBD1. The CDR3 runs 20 residues. J gave up 4 bases and V 2 bases, and 17 bases lay outside the gene matches. Per the germline V gene, CDR1 is MGHRA and CDR2 is YSYEKL. Written as DNA, the CDR3 is TGCGCCAGCAGCCAAAAAGGAGTAGGGACAGGGGGCCTACTTCGCTATGGCTACACCTTC. Amino acid sequence: CASSQKGVGTGGLLRYGYTF.

This clonotype was recorded many times. The chain joins TRBV2 to TRBJ2-7, with D possibly being TRBD1 (5 bases). The germline V gene has CDR1 SNHLY and CDR2 FYNNEI. Trimming removed 6 bases at V and 4 bases at J, with 10 bases between. This CDR3 has 12 residues. CDR3 nucleotides: TGTGCCAGCAGAGCGACAGTATACGAGCAGTACTTC. It is translated as CASRATVYEQYF.